This T cell receptor beta chain came from a study of cytomegalovirus exposure and HLA in healthy donors. General observations from the study: Most TCR sequences showed up rarely, but some public TCRs showed up in many donors. Cytomegalovirus status, reportedly, was diagnosed with high specificity and sensitivity by the classifier. Subsequent analysis showed first-cohort TCR clusters tending to co-occur in about 110 validation repertoires.

Concerning this clone itself: Its antigen is undetermined.

The ends lost 5 bases at V and 5 bases at J; junction bases unmatched: 3. Germline CDR1 is SGHTA and CDR2 is FQGNSA. The CDR3 is 13 residues long. TCRdb's table, derived via immunoSEQ multiplex PCR, lists solely in-frame clones and lacks some. The sample lists 220,000 or so clones; less than 85% were seen once. This sequence originates from a woman aged 18-35 years in good health and CMV-seronegative. The sample taken for sequencing was PBMCs. The chain links TRBV7-2 to TRBJ1-5, with 7 bases identical to TRBD1. As DNA, the CDR3 is TGTGCCAGCAGCGCGGGACAGTATCAGCCCCAGCATTTT. Its protein is CASSAGQYQPQHF.